This T cell receptor (beta chain) was recovered during a study of siplizumab effects on memory and regulatory T cells. General observations from the study: Alloreactive CD4+ clones that could be mapped were on average about 74% Treg-derived with siplizumab, against roughly 27% in controls.

TCRdb's table, derived via immunoSEQ multiplex PCR, lists solely in-frame clones and lacks some. Of 110,000 or so clones detected, roughly 94% appear once; the ten largest clones hold about 0.75%. Comment on this clone: Its antigen is not identified.

There are 14 residues in the CDR3. In germline, CDR1 is SEHNR, CDR2 FQNEAQ (reference sequence). Trimming took off 1 base at V and 5 bases at J, with 11 bases between the two ends. The J gene is TRBJ1-1, the V gene TRBV7-9; maybe TRBD1 (5 bases). Sequencing used Tregs sorted from blood. This TCR was sampled from a human donor in good health. CDR3 bases: TGTGCCAGCAGCTTAGGTTCCGGGGGGACTGAAGCTTTCTTT. Translated: CASSLGSGGTEAFF. The full variable domain, with the rest looked up from reference TRBV7-9 and TRBJ1-1, is DTGVSQNPRHKITKRGQNVTFRCDPISEHNRLYWYRQTLGQGPEFLTYFQNEAQLEKSRLLSDRFSAERPKGSFSTLEIQRTEQGDSAMYLCASSLGSGGTEAFFGQGTRLTVV.